Presented here are 3 T cell receptor beta chains from one specimen sequenced in a study of spatial heterogeneity in lung cancer. The sample's time point: sample taken at primary tumor resection. Each CDR3 protein is one row after TCRdb ran MiXCR on the 5' RACE reads. The sample lists around 18,000 distinct CDR3 sequences; roughly 5.7% were seen once. No antigens are known for them. Study conclusions and caveats: Within tumors, counts of expanded alpha and beta TCRs tracked tumor mutation counts.

The sample was lung tumor tissue, taken at surgery. The receptors derive from a female donor with early-stage non-small cell lung cancer.

The sample holds many counts of this clonotype. A library made for alpha chains picked up this beta chain off target, so its size means little. The chain links TRBV7-6 to TRBJ2-5; TRBD2 agrees at 16 bases. Per germline, CDR1 SGHVS and CDR2 FNYEAQ. J lost 3 bases, V lost 1 base, and 11 bases had no gene match. This CDR3 comprises 20 residues. As DNA, the CDR3 is TGTGCCAGCAGCTTAGACGGGACTAGCGGGAGGGCTGGGTTAAAAGAGACCCAGTACTTC. As protein: CASSLDGTSGRAGLKETQYF.

This clonotype was counted between two and nine times. Because the library targeted alpha chains, this beta chain is an off-target read whose size means little. The V and J genes are TRBV3-1 and TRBJ1-1, with D perhaps matching TRBD1 (5 bases). Trimming cost V 1 base and J 6 bases, with 12 bases left between them. The CDR3 has 14 amino acids. Germline V gene lookup returns CDR1 LGHDT and CDR2 YNNKEL (reference sequence). The CDR3 sequence is CASSQVGGEAEAFF. CDR3 DNA sequence: TGTGCCAGCAGCCAAGTTGGGGGGGAAGCTGAAGCTTTCTTT.

The table lists this clonotype with many counts. With the library built for alpha chains, this beta chain is off target and its frequency is not meaningful. The V call is TRBV5-1, the J call TRBJ2-2, with TRBD2 identical over 8 bases. CDR1 is SGHRS and CDR2 is YFSETQ in the germline V gene. This CDR3 is 16 amino acids long. V lost 0 bases and J lost 2; bases outside the gene matches: 3. In DNA, the CDR3 is TGCGCCAGCAGCTTGGACAGCGGGGGCAACACCGGGGAGCTGTTTTTT. It is translated as CASSLDSGGNTGELFF.